Listed here are 25 T cell receptor beta chains from one sample, sequenced in a study of blood T cell repertoires in COVID-19. Assay: immunoSEQ multiplex PCR; the TCRdb copy retains only in-frame clones and omits some. The table has 55,000 to 70,000 clones, 70% to 90% seen once. What was sequenced was peripheral blood. These receptors all stem from a woman aged 45-65 years with COVID-19, enrolled during active disease.

The chain combines TRBV18 with TRBJ2-1, with 10 positions matching TRBD2. The CDR3 covers 14 residues. Germline V gene lookup returns CDR1 KGHSH and CDR2 LQKENI. V dropped 5 bases and J dropped 8; count of bases not matched to a gene: 6. In DNA form, the CDR3 reads TGTGCCAGCTCAGGGACTAGCGCTGGGGATGAGCAGTTCTTC. Its protein product is CASSGTSAGDEQFF.

The chain carries TRBV6-1 and TRBJ2-1; D gene unclear. V lost 7 bases, J lost 7 bases, and 8 bases lay in between. CDR1 is MNHNS and CDR2 is SASEGT in the germline V gene. The CDR3 loop spans 11 amino acids. The CDR3 DNA reads TGTGCCAGCACTTTACTTAATGAGCAGTTCTTC. The encoded protein is CASTLLNEQFF.

The genes are TRBV7-2 and TRBJ2-1, with 7 positions matching TRBD2. The CDR3 sequence is 15 residues long. The germline gives CDR1 SGHTA, CDR2 FQGNSA. V was pared by 1 base and J by 11 bases, with 11 bases of the junction left unmatched. CDR3 in DNA: TGTGCCAGCAGCTTAGTTGGCGGGAGTGGCGTGAAGCAGTTCTTC. Translation: CASSLVGGSGVKQFF.

V usage is TRBV7-2 and J usage is TRBJ1-1; D is undetermined. CDR3 size: 13 residues. V shed 3 bases and J shed 5 bases, with 10 bases lying between them. From germline, CDR1 is SGHTA and CDR2 FQGNSA. In nucleotides, the CDR3 is TGTGCCAGCAGCTTGTCAGCAGGAACTGAAGCTTTCTTT. Amino acid sequence: CASSLSAGTEAFF.

This clone was counted between two and nine times. The V gene is TRBV30, the J gene TRBJ1-3, with 8 bases aligning to TRBD1. CDR1 and CDR2 from the germline V gene are GTSNPN and SVGIG (reference sequence). V lost 0 bases, J lost 8 bases, and 12 bases stayed unmatched. The CDR3 consists of 16 residues. CDR3 sequence (DNA): TGTGCCTGGAGTGTACGGGTCAGGGGGCGATCGGACACCATATATTTT. It yields the protein CAWSVRVRGRSDTIYF.

The chain has TRBV4-1 and TRBJ2-2; TRBD1 aligns across 7 bases. V shed 4 bases, J shed 4 bases, and the junction held 15 bases outside the gene matches. Germline CDR1 is MGHRA and CDR2 is YSYEKL. This CDR3 is built from 18 residues. CDR3 protein: CASSLLTGKLQSTGELFF. The CDR3 coding sequence is TGCGCCAGCAGCCTGCTGACAGGGAAACTTCAAAGCACCGGGGAGCTGTTTTTT.

This chain uses TRBV7-3 with TRBJ2-3, with 12 nucleotides matching TRBD2. The junction had 4 bases not matched to a gene; V was cut back by 3 bases and J by 6 bases. This CDR3 is built from 15 residues. The germline V gene encodes CDR1 SGHTA and CDR2 FQGTGA. This chain's CDR3 is CASSLTSGSLDTQYF. The CDR3 region has the DNA TGTGCCAGCAGCTTGACTAGCGGGAGTCTGGATACGCAGTATTTT.

V gene TRBV7-2 combines with J gene TRBJ2-5; no clear D. The germline V and J ends were trimmed by 6 bases and 5 bases, with 10 bases remaining between them. Germline-derived CDR1 and CDR2 are SGHTA and FQGNSA. This CDR3 is 12 amino acids long. The DNA of the CDR3 is TGTGCCAGCAGGAAGCTTCTGGAGACCCAGTACTTC. This translates into CASRKLLETQYF.

V and J are TRBV2 and TRBJ2-7, with 7 bases identical to TRBD2. The germline CDR1 and CDR2 sequences are SNHLY and FYNNEI. J gave up 2 bases and V 3 bases, and 16 bases lay outside the gene matches. The length of the CDR3 is 18 residues. Here the CDR3 reads CASSESKTGGLLAYEQYF. CDR3 bases: TGTGCCAGCAGTGAGTCTAAAACGGGGGGACTCCTCGCCTACGAGCAGTACTTC. Full variable domain (outside the CDR3, taken from reference TRBV2 and TRBJ2-7): EPEVTQTPSHQVTQMGQEVILRCVPISNHLYFYWYRQILGQKVEFLVSFYNNEISEKSEIFDDQFSVERPDGSNFTLKIRSTKLEDSAMYFCASSESKTGGLLAYEQYFGPGTRLTVT.

This chain connects TRBV4-2 to TRBJ2-1; D perhaps matches TRBD2 (6 bases). This CDR3 has 12 residues. From germline, CDR1 is LGHNA and CDR2 YNFKEQ. With 3 bases removed from V and 9 bases from J, the gap between germline ends came to 9 bases. Written as DNA, the CDR3 is TGTGCCAGCAGCCAGCGGGACTTTGAGCAGTTCTTC. Amino acid sequence: CASSQRDFEQFF.

The chain employs TRBV5-1 and TRBJ2-7; D not certain. V lost 4 bases, J lost 4 bases, and 18 bases lay in between. Germline CDR1 reads SGHRS; CDR2 reads YFSETQ. The CDR3 consists of 15 residues. The CDR3 sequence: CASSGSVPGVYEQYF. The CDR3 DNA reads TGCGCCAGCAGCGGAAGCGTTCCCGGAGTTTACGAGCAGTACTTC.

This clone was detected a few times. The chain employs TRBV11-2 and TRBJ2-5, with D possibly matching TRBD1 (6 bases). Germline CDR1 SGHAT, CDR2 FQNNGV. V lost 1 base, J lost 7 bases, and 16 bases lay in between. There are 15 residues in the CDR3. This CDR3 is CASSLGGGWQGTQYF. The CDR3 bases are TGTGCCAGCAGCTTAGGTGGGGGCTGGCAGGGGACCCAGTACTTC. Filled out from reference TRBV11-2 and TRBJ2-5, the complete variable domain reads EAGVAQSPRYKIIEKRQSVAFWCNPISGHATLYWYQQILGQGPKLLIQFQNNGVVDDSQLPKDRFSAERLKGVDSTLKIQPAKLEDSAVYLCASSLGGGWQGTQYFGPGTRLLVL.

CDR3 sequence: CASSPAGAEQYF. In DNA form, the CDR3 reads TGTGCCAGCTCACCCGCAGGGGCCGAGCAGTACTTC. This rearrangement joins TRBV18 to TRBJ2-7; the D gene is possibly TRBD1 (6 bases). The CDR3 totals 12 residues. Trimming left V 3 bases short and J 6 bases short, with 9 bases between. In germline, CDR1 is KGHSH, CDR2 LQKENI.

The rearrangement uses TRBV7-2 and TRBJ2-4; a weak D match, TRBD2 (6 bases). Looked up from germline, CDR1 is SGHTA and CDR2 is FQGNSA. V shed 1 base and J shed 0 bases, with 10 bases lying between them. The CDR3 is made up of 16 amino acids. The CDR3, as DNA: TGTGCCAGCAGCTTAGATGGCGGGATAGCCAAAAACATTCAGTACTTC. It translates to CASSLDGGIAKNIQYF.

V gene TRBV6-6 combines with J gene TRBJ2-2, with D maybe TRBD1 (6 bases). The germline gives CDR1 MNHNY, CDR2 SVGAGI (reference sequence). The CDR3 consists of 16 residues. The V and J ends lost 7 bases and 7 bases respectively, with 22 bases between them. Here the CDR3 reads CASIPARGSLIGELFF. The CDR3 nucleotides are TGTGCCAGCATCCCTGCCAGGGGCTCCCTTATCGGGGAGCTGTTTTTT.

This clone has only a few counts. The chain carries TRBV6-5 and TRBJ1-5; D gene uncertain. Trimming removed 5 bases from V and 10 bases from J, with 15 bases in between. The germline CDR1 and CDR2 sequences are MNHEY and SVGAGI. The CDR3 totals 13 residues. The CDR3 sequence is CASSPQAISPQHF. Written as DNA, the CDR3 is TGTGCCAGCAGTCCCCAGGCGATCAGCCCCCAGCATTTT.

The chain recombines TRBV7-8 with TRBJ2-2; D not resolved. The CDR3 spans 14 residues. Germline CDR1 is SGHVS and CDR2 is FQNEAQ. V dropped 8 bases and J dropped 7 bases, with 17 bases sitting between them. The CDR3 nucleotides are TGTGCCAGCGGAGAGGTTGGAGTAATCGGGGAGCTGTTTTTT. Its translation: CASGEVGVIGELFF.

This chain uses TRBV7-2 with TRBJ2-1; 13 positions agree with TRBD2. Germline CDR1 reads SGHTA; CDR2 reads FQGNSA. J gave up 9 bases and V 5 bases, and 7 bases lay outside the gene matches. The CDR3 contains 15 residues. The CDR3 spells CASSLLAGGNGEQFF. CDR3 in DNA: TGTGCCAGCAGCCTACTAGCGGGAGGGAATGGTGAGCAGTTCTTC.

This clone appeared once. This sequence joins TRBV2 and TRBJ2-7; the match to TRBD1 covers 9 bases. This CDR3 spans 14 amino acids. After removal of 6 bases from V and 4 bases from J, the junction contained 7 bases not matched to a gene. Germline V lookup: CDR1 SNHLY, CDR2 FYNNEI. This chain's CDR3 is CASSPRDREYEQYF. The CDR3 coding sequence is TGTGCCAGCAGCCCCCGGGACAGGGAATACGAGCAGTACTTC.

Only a few counts were recorded for this clone. The V gene is TRBV19, the J gene TRBJ1-5; possible D gene TRBD1, 6 bases. The V gene's germline CDR1 is LNHDA and CDR2 SQIVND (reference sequence). This CDR3 has 13 residues. The germline V and J ends were trimmed by 6 bases and 4 bases, with 10 bases remaining between them. This CDR3 reads CASSNRENQPQHF. CDR3 coding DNA: TGTGCCAGTAGCAACAGGGAGAATCAGCCCCAGCATTTT.

The chain joins TRBV7-2 to TRBJ2-7; a possible D gene is TRBD1 (6 bases). Germline V gene sequence: CDR1 SGHTA, CDR2 FQGNSA. V dropped 4 bases and J dropped 3 bases, with 13 bases sitting between them. The CDR3 extends over 14 amino acids. The CDR3 DNA is TGTGCCAGCAGCTCTCAGACAGGAGTCTACGAGCAGTACTTC. This codes for CASSSQTGVYEQYF.

This clone was detected once. The chain combines TRBV27 with TRBJ1-2; the match to TRBD1 covers 9 bases. V lost 4 bases and J lost 8; bases outside the gene matches: 2. This CDR3 is built from 12 residues. CDR1 and CDR2 from the germline V gene are MNHEY and SMNVEV (reference sequence). The CDR3 region is CASSSDRGGYTF. The CDR3 nucleotides are TGTGCCAGCAGTTCGGACAGGGGAGGCTACACCTTC.

This chain links TRBV11-3 with TRBJ2-1; weak D call: TRBD1 (6 bases). V was shortened by 3 bases and J by 0 bases, with 9 bases between the two germline ends. The CDR3 runs to 15 residues. Germline V lookup: CDR1 SGHNT, CDR2 YENEEA. The CDR3 spells CASSFGRGSYNEQFF. CDR3 bases: TGTGCCAGCAGCTTCGGCAGGGGCTCCTACAATGAGCAGTTCTTC.

This chain links TRBV6-6 with TRBJ2-7; no firm D call. V lost 5 bases and J 10 bases, leaving 24 bases between the germline ends. This CDR3 contains 15 residues. Germline CDR1 is MNHNY and CDR2 is SVGAGI (reference sequence). The CDR3 nucleotides are TGTGCCAGCAGTCGCGACCGCAGGATATTTCCAACCCAGTACTTC. Translated: CASSRDRRIFPTQYF.

The chain uses TRBV3-1 (or the pseudogene TRBV3-2) and TRBJ2-1; 12 nucleotides align to TRBD2. The CDR3 runs to 13 residues. J was trimmed by 13 bases and V by 1 base; bases with no gene match: 2. CDR1 and CDR2 from the germline V gene are LGHDT and YNNKEL (reference sequence). CDR3 DNA sequence: TGTGCCAGCAGCCAAGCGACTAGCGGGAGTCAGTTCTTC. This gives the protein CASSQATSGSQFF.